This TCR beta chain originates from a study of T cells in Graves' hyperthyroidism and ophthalmopathy. Germline V gene data show CDR1 as DFQATT and CDR2 as SNEGSKA (reference sequence). The CDR3 is made up of 13 amino acids. Deletions cut 6 bases from V and 5 bases from J, with 17 bases between. Amplified regions were TCR beta CDR3 sequences from RNA transcripts. A set of HTBI primers served as the primers for a first-round RT-PCR of the TCR CDR3. TCRdb itself ran the multiplex PCR reads through MiXCR, one entry per CDR3 protein. The sample lists some 490,000 distinct CDR3 sequences, about 22% occurring once.

The chain is built from TRBV20-1 and TRBJ2-7; a possible D gene is TRBD2 (5 bases). This receptor was identified in a woman aged 70-85 years with Graves' ophthalmopathy. Specimen: blood. The CDR3 sequence: CSAPRAGADEQYF. The CDR3 DNA reads TGCAGTGCCCCTCGGGCGGGTGCCGACGAGCAGTACTTC.